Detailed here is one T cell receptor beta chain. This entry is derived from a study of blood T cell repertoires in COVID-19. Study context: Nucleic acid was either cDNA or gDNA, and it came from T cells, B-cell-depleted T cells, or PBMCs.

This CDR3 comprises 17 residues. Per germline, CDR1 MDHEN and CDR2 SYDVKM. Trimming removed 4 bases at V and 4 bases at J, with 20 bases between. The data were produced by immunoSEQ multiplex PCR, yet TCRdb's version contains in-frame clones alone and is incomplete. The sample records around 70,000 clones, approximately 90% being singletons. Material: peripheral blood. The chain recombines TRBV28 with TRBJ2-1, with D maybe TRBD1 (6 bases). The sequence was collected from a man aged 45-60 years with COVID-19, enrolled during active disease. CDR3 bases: TGTGCCAGCAGTTCCTATAACCAAGGGACATCTTACAATGAGCAGTTCTTC. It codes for CASSSYNQGTSYNEQFF.